These 16 T cell receptor beta chains were all obtained from the same sample, sequenced in a study of blood T cell repertoires in COVID-19. Repertoires were generated with immunoSEQ multiplex PCR, while TCRdb's copy carries only in-frame clones and drops some. The sample holds roughly 53,000 clones, 85% to 95% seen once. Sequences were obtained from peripheral blood. The receptors originated from a human donor in a cohort sampled during active COVID-19.

The chain uses TRBV6-5 and TRBJ1-1; D not resolved. The CDR3 runs to 15 residues. In germline, CDR1 is MNHEY, CDR2 SVGAGI. V was shortened by 3 bases and J by 4 bases, with 15 bases between the two germline ends. The CDR3 loop reads CASSYRGGGVTEAFF. In DNA, the CDR3 is TGTGCCAGCAGTTATAGAGGAGGCGGGGTCACTGAAGCTTTCTTT.

The CDR3 DNA is TGTGCCAGCAGCCGGGGACTAGCGGGGGGGGAATCCTACAATGAGCAGTTCTTC. Translating it yields CASSRGLAGGESYNEQFF. The V call is TRBV11-3, the J call TRBJ2-1; 16 bases fit TRBD2. CDR3 length equals 18 residues. V lost 5 bases and J lost 1; bases outside the gene matches: 5. In germline, CDR1 is SGHNT, CDR2 YENEEA.

The rearrangement joins TRBV27 to TRBJ1-5; maybe TRBD1 (6 bases). The germline V gene has CDR1 MNHEY and CDR2 SMNVEV (reference sequence). This CDR3 comprises 13 residues. V gave up 4 bases and J gave up 4 bases, with 8 bases separating them. The CDR3 sequence: CASSWTVNQPQHF. Here the CDR3 DNA reads TGTGCCAGCAGTTGGACAGTTAATCAGCCCCAGCATTTT.

The genes are TRBV7-2 and TRBJ1-2, with TRBD1 as a possible D gene (5 bases). Trimming took off 1 base at V and 2 bases at J, with 5 bases between the two ends. Per the germline V gene, CDR1 is SGHTA and CDR2 is FQGNSA. There are 13 residues in the CDR3. The CDR3 region is CASSLGQNYGYTF. In DNA, the CDR3 is TGTGCCAGCAGCTTAGGACAGAACTATGGCTACACCTTC.

V gene TRBV24-1 combines with J gene TRBJ2-2, with a tentative D call TRBD2 (6 bases). Germline-derived CDR1 and CDR2 are KGHDR and SFDVKD. The length of the CDR3 is 17 residues. V was pared by 9 bases and J by 6 bases, with 25 bases between. The CDR3 nucleotides read TGTGCCACCCCCCCCCGGGACTCGAAACGGCCCCCCGGGGAGCTGTTTTTT. Its translation is CATPPRDSKRPPGELFF.

V gene TRBV18 combines with J gene TRBJ1-5, with a tentative D call TRBD1 (6 bases). V was pared by 5 bases and J by 5 bases, with 10 bases between. Germline V gene lookup returns CDR1 KGHSH and CDR2 LQKENI. The CDR3 extends over 13 amino acids. CDR3 nucleotide sequence: TGTGCCAGCTCAACAAACAGGGATCAGCCCCAGCATTTT. It translates to CASSTNRDQPQHF.

The chain recombines TRBV6-5 with TRBJ1-1, with D perhaps matching TRBD1 (6 bases). The CDR3 contains 15 residues. The V end lost 4 bases, the J end lost 4 bases, and 16 bases lay between the germline ends. Germline lookup yields CDR1 MNHEY and CDR2 SVGAGI. CDR3: CASSSTFTGSTEAFF. CDR3 in DNA: TGTGCCAGCAGTTCAACTTTCACAGGGAGCACTGAAGCTTTCTTT.

Comments on this clone: The junction and the germline gene differ at one end; a read error may be behind it. The rearrangement uses TRBV6-6 and TRBJ2-3, with D perhaps TRBD1 (6 bases). Germline V gene sequence: CDR1 MNHNY, CDR2 SVGAGI (reference sequence). The CDR3 covers 16 residues. The CDR3 is CASRYSGDISTDTQYF. DNA for the CDR3: TGTGCCAGCAGATACTCTGGGGACATTAGCACAGATACGCAGTATTTT.

V usage is TRBV5-1 and J usage is TRBJ2-5; the match to TRBD2 covers 9 bases. CDR3 length: 15 amino acids. CDR1 and CDR2 from the germline V gene are SGHRS and YFSETQ. V lost 0 bases, J lost 3 bases, and 3 bases stayed unmatched. This CDR3 reads CASSLVAGVEETQYF. The CDR3 DNA is TGCGCCAGCAGCTTGGTAGCGGGAGTGGAAGAGACCCAGTACTTC.

The V and J genes are TRBV7-2 and TRBJ1-6, with TRBD1 as a possible D gene (6 bases). The V end was cut by 6 bases, the J end by 8 bases, with 14 bases between. CDR1 is SGHTA, CDR2 FQGNSA, per germline. The CDR3 extends over 14 amino acids. The CDR3 protein is CASRPAGGHSPLHF. In DNA, the CDR3 is TGTGCCAGCAGGCCGGCGGGGGGCCATTCACCCCTCCACTTT.

The chain links TRBV29-1 to TRBJ2-7, with 7 bases matching TRBD2. V shed 4 bases and J 3 bases; nucleotides not matched to a gene: 9. Germline-derived CDR1 and CDR2 are SQVTM and ANQGSEA. This CDR3 spans 14 amino acids. The chain's CDR3 is CSVVAGVPLYEQYF. CDR3 coding DNA: TGCAGCGTTGTCGCGGGAGTTCCTCTCTACGAGCAGTACTTC.

The rearrangement uses TRBV6-5 and TRBJ1-2; 8 bases line up with TRBD1. Germline V gene sequence: CDR1 MNHEY, CDR2 SVGAGI. The V segment lost 6 bases and the J segment 4 bases; nucleotides outside the gene matches: 4. The CDR3 consists of 13 residues. CDR3 bases: TGTGCCAGCAGCCCGACAGGGGCCTATGGCTACACCTTC. Residues: CASSPTGAYGYTF.

The chain recombines TRBV10-1 with TRBJ2-5; 7 bases map to TRBD1. Trimming cost V 8 bases and J 5 bases; bases outside gene matches: 17. CDR1 is WNHNN, CDR2 SYGVQD, per germline (reference sequence). The CDR3 has 16 residues. CDR3 nucleotide sequence: TGCGCCAGCTTTTCGACAGGGACGGTTTTTGGGGAGACCCAGTACTTC. Translating it yields CASFSTGTVFGETQYF.

This chain uses TRBV14 with TRBJ2-1, with 12 bases that match TRBD2. V shed 1 base, J shed 12 bases, and the junction held 7 bases outside the gene matches. This CDR3 is built from 15 residues. Germline CDR1 and CDR2: SGHDN and FVKESK. CDR3 residues: CASSQGLAGGSMQFF. The CDR3 DNA is TGTGCCAGCAGCCAAGGGCTAGCGGGGGGGTCAATGCAGTTCTTC.

This chain links TRBV3-1 (or the pseudogene TRBV3-2) with TRBJ1-1; D is perhaps TRBD1 (6 bases). In germline, CDR1 is LGHDT, CDR2 YNNKEL (reference sequence). Trimming took 5 bases from V and 5 from J, leaving 18 bases between them. The CDR3 loop spans 15 amino acids. The chain's CDR3 is CASSSGTWLWTEAFF. CDR3 DNA: TGTGCCAGCAGCTCCGGGACATGGTTATGGACTGAAGCTTTCTTT.

This clone was counted between two and nine times. The rearrangement joins TRBV4-1 to TRBJ2-2; the D gene is possibly TRBD1 (6 bases). Germline loops: CDR1 MGHRA, CDR2 YSYEKL. Trimming pared 3 bases from V and 6 bases from J, leaving 11 bases between. This CDR3 is built from 14 residues. Here the CDR3 reads CASSQLRQAGELFF. The CDR3 DNA reads TGCGCCAGCAGCCAGCTCAGACAGGCCGGGGAGCTGTTTTTT.